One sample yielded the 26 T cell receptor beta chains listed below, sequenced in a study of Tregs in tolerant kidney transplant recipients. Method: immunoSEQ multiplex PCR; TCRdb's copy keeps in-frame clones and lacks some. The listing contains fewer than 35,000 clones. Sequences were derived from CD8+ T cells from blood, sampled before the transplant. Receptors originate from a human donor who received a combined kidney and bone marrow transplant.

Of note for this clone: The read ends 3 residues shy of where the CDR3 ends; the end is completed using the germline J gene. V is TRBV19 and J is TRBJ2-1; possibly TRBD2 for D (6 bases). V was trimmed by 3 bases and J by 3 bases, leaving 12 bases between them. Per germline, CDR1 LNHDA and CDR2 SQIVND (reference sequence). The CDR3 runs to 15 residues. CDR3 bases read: TGTGCCAGTAGTATGATAGCGGTGGACTACAATGAG. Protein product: CASSMIAVDYNE. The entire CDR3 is CASSMIAVDYNEQFF.

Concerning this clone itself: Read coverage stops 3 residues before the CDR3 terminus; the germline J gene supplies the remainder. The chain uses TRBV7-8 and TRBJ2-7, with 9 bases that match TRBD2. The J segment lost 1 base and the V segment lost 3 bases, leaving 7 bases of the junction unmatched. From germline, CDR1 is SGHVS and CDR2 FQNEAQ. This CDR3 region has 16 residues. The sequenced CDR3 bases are TGTGCCAGCAGCTTGCTACTAGCGGGCGTTTCCTACGAG. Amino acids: CASSLLLAGVSYE. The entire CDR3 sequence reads CASSLLLAGVSYEQYF.

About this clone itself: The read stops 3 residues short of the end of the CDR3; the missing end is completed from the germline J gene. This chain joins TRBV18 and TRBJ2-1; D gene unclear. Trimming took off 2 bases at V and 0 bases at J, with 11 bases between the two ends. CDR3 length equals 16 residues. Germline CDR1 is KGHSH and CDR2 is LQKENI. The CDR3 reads CASSPVVSISYNEQFF. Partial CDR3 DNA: TGTGCCAGCTCACCAGTCGTGTCTATCTCCTACAATGAG.

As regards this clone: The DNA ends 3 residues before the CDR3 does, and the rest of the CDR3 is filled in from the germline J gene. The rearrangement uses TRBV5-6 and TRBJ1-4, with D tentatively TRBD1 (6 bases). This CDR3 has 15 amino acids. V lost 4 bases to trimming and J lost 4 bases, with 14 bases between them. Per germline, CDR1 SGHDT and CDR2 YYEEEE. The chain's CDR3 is CASSLSTGFNEKLFF. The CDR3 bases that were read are TGTGCCAGCAGCCTTTCGACAGGCTTTAATGAAAAA.

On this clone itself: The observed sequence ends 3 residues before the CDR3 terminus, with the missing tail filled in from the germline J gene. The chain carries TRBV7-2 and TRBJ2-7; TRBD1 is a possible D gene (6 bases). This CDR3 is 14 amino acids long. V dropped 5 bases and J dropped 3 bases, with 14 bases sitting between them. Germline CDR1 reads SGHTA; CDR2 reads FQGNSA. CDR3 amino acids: CASSRPGVIYEQYF. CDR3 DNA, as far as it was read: TGTGCCAGCAGCCGCCCAGGGGTTATCTACGAG.

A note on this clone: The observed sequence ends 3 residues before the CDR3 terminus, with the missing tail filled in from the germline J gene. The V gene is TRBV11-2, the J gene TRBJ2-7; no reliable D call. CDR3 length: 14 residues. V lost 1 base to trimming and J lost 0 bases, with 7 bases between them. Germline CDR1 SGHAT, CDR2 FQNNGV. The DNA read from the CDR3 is TGTGCCAGCAGCTTAGGTCCAGTCTCCTACGAG. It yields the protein CASSLGPVSYE. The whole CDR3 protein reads CASSLGPVSYEQYF.

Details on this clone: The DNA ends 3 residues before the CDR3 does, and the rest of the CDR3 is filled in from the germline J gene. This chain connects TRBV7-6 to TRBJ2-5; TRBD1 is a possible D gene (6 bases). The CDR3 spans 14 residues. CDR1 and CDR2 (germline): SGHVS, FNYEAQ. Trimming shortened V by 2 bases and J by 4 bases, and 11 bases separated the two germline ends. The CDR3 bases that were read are TGTGCCAGCAGCTTACCCACAGGGTTAGAGACC. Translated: CASSLPTGLET. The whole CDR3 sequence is CASSLPTGLETQYF.

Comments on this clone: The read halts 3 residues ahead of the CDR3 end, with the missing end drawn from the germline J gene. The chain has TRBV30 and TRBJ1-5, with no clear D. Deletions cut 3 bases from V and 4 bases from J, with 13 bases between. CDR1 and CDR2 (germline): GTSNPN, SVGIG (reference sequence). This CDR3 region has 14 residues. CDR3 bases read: TGTGCCTGGAGCTCGTCAGAGATGAATCAGCCC. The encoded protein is CAWSSSEMNQP. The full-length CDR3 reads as CAWSSSEMNQPQHF.

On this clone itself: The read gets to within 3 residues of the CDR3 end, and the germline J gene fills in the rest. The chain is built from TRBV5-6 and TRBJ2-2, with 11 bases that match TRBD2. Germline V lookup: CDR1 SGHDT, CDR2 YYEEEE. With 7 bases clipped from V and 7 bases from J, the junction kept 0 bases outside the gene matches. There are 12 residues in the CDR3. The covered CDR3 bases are TGTGCCAGCGGGACTAGCGGCGGGGAG. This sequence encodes CASGTSGGE. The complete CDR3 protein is CASGTSGGELFF.

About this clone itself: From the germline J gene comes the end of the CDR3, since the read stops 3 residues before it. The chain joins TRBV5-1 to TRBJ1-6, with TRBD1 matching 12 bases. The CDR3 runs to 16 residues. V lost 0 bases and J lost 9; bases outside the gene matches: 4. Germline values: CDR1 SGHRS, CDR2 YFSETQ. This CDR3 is CASSLAGDRGRSPLHF. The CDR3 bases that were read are TGCGCCAGCAGCTTGGCTGGGGACAGGGGGCGTTCACCC.

The CDR3 reads CAWRGGQNTGELFF. The sequenced CDR3 bases are TGTGCCTGGAGGGGTGGACAGAACACCGGGGAG. The chain uses TRBV30 and TRBJ2-2, with D maybe TRBD1 (5 bases). The observed sequence ends 3 residues before the CDR3 terminus, with the missing tail filled in from the germline J gene. CDR1 is GTSNPN, CDR2 SVGIG, per germline (reference sequence). This CDR3 comprises 14 residues. V was trimmed by 3 bases and J by 1 base, leaving 9 bases between them.

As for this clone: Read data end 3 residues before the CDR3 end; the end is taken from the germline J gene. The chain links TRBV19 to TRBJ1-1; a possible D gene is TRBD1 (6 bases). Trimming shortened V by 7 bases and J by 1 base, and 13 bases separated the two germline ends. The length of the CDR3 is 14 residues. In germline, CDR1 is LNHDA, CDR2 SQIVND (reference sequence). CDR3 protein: CASTLGQANTEAFF. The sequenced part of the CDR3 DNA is TGTGCCAGTACCCTGGGACAAGCGAACACTGAA.

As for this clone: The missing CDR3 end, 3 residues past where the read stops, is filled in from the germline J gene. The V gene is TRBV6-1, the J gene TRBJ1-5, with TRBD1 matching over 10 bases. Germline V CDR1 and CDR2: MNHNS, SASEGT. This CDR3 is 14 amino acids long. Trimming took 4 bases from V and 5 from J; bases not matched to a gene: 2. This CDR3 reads CASSGQGAHQPQHF. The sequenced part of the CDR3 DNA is TGTGCCAGCAGTGGACAGGGGGCACATCAGCCC.

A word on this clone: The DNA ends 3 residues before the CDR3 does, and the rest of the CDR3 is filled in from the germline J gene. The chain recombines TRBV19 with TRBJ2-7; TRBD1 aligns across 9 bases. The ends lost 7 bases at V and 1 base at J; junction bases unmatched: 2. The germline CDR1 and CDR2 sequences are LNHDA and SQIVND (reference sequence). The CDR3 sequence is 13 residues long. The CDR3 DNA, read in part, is TGTGCCAGTATAGGGACAGGGTCCTACGAG. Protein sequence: CASIGTGSYE. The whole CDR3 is CASIGTGSYEQYF. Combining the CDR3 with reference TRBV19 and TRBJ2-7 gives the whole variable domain DGGITQSPKYLFRKEGQNVTLSCEQNLNHDAMYWYRQDPGQGLRLIYYSQIVNDFQKGDIAEGYSVSREKKESFPLTVTSAQKNPTAFYLCASIGTGSYEQYFGPGTRLTVT.

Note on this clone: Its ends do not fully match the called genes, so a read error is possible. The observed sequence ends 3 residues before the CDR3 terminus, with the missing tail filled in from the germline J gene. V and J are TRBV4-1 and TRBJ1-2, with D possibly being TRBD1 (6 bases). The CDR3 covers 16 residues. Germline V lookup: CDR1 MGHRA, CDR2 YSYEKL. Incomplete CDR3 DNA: TGCACCAGCAGCCAAGATAGAGGCAGGGGTAACTATGGC. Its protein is CTSSQDRGRGNYG. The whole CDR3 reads CTSSQDRGRGNYGYTF.

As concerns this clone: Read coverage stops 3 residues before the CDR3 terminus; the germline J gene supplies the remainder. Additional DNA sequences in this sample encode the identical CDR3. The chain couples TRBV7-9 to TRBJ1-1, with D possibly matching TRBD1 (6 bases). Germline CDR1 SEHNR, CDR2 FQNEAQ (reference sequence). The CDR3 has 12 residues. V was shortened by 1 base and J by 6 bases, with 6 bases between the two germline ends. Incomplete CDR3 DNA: TGTGCCAGCAGCTTAGGGGGGCCTGAA. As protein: CASSLGGPE. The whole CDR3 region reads CASSLGGPEAFF.

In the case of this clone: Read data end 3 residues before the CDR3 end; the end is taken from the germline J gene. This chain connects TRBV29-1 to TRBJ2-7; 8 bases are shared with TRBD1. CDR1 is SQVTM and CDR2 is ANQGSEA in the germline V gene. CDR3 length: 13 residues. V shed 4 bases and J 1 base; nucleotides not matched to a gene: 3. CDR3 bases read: TGCAGCGTTGGGACAGGGAGGTCCTACGAG. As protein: CSVGTGRSYE. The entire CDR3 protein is CSVGTGRSYEQYF.

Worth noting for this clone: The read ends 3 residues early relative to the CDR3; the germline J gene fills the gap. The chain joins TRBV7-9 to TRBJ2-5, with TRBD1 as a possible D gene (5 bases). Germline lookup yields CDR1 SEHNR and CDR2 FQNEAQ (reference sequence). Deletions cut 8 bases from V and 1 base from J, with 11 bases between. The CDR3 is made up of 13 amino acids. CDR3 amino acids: CASSQQVQETQYF. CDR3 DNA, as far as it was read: TGTGCCAGCTCCCAACAGGTCCAAGAGACC.

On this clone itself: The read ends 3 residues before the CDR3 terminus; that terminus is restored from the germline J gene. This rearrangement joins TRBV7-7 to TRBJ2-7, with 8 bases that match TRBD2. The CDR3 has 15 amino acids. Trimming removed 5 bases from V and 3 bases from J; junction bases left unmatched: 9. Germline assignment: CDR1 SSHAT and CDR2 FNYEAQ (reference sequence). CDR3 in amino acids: CASSHPGLECYEQYF. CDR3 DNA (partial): TGTGCCAGCAGCCATCCGGGACTAGAATGCTACGAG.

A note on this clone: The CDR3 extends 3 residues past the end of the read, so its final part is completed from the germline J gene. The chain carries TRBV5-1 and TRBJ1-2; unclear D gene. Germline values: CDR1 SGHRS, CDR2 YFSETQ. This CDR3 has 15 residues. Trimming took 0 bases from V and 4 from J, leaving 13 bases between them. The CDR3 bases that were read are TGCGCCAGCAGCTTGGCAGCACTCGGCGGCTATGGC. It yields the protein CASSLAALGGYG. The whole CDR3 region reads CASSLAALGGYGYTF.

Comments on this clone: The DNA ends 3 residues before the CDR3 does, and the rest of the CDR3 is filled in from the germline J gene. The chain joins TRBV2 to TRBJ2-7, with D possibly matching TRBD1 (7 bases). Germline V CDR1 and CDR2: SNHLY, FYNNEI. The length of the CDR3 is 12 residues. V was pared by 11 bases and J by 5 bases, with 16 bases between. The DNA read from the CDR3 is TGTGCCGGCCGCGGGGACAGCAACGAG. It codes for CAGRGDSNE. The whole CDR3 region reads CAGRGDSNEQYF. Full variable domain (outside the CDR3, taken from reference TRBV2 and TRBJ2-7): EPEVTQTPSHQVTQMGQEVILRCVPISNHLYFYWYRQILGQKVEFLVSFYNNEISEKSEIFDDQFSVERPDGSNFTLKIRSTKLEDSAMYFCAGRGDSNEQYFGPGTRLTVT.

The CDR3 DNA, read in part, is TGCAGTGCTAGAGAACTAGCGGGATCCTACGAG. This codes for CSARELAGSYE. The full-length CDR3 reads as CSARELAGSYEQYF. The chain links TRBV20-1 to TRBJ2-7; the match to TRBD2 covers 10 bases. The CDR3 extends 3 residues past the end of the read, so its final part is completed from the germline J gene. Germline-derived CDR1 and CDR2 are DFQATT and SNEGSKA (reference sequence). This CDR3 region has 14 residues. V gave up 0 bases and J gave up 1 base; unmatched junction bases: 0.

CDR3 sequence reads: CASSQLAVHNTEAFF. The sequenced part of the CDR3 DNA is TGCGCCAGCAGCCAACTCGCGGTCCACAACACTGAA. The J gene is TRBJ1-1, the V gene TRBV5-1; D uncertain. With the read ending 3 residues before the CDR3 end, the germline J gene is used to fill in that end. This CDR3 contains 15 residues. Trimming removed 4 bases at V and 2 bases at J, with 15 bases between. Looked up from germline, CDR1 is SGHRS and CDR2 is YFSETQ.

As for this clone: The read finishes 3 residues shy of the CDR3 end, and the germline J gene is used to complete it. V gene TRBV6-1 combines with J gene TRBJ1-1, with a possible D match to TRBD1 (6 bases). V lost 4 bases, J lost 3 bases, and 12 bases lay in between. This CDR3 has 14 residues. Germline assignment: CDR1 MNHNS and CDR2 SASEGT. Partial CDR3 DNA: TGTGCCAGCAGTGCCGCAGGGGCCCACACTGAA. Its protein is CASSAAGAHTE. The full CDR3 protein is CASSAAGAHTEAFF.

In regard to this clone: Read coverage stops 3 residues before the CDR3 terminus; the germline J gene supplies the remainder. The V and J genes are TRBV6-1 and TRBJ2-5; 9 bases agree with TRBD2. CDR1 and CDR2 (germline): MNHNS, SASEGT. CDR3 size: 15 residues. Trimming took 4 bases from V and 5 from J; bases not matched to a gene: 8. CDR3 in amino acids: CASSGWTSVPETQYF. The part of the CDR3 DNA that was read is TGTGCCAGCAGTGGGTGGACTAGCGTTCCGGAGACC.

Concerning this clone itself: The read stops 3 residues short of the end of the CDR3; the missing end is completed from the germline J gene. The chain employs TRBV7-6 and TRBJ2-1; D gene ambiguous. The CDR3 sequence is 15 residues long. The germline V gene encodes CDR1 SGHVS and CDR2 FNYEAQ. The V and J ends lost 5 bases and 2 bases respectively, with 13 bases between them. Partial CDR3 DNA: TGTGCCAGCAGCCCTAACGATATCCCCTACAATGAG. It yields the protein CASSPNDIPYNE. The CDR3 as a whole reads CASSPNDIPYNEQFF.